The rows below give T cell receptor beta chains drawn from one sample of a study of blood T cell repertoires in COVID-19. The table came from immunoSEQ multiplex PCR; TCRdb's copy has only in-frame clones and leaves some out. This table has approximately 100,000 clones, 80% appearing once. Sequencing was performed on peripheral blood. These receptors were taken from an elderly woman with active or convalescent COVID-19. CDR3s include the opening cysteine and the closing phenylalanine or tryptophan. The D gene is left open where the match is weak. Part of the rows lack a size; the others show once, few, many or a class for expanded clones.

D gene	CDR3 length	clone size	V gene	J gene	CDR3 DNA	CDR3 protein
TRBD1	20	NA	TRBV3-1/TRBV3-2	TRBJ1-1	TGTGCCAGCAGCCCATTCAGGGACAGGGTATTAACTTACATGAACACTGAAGCTTTCTTT	CASSPFRDRVLTYMNTEAFF
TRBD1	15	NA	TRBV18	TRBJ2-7	TGTGCCAGCTCACCAGGGACAGGACGTTACTACGAGCAGTACTTC	CASSPGTGRYYEQYF
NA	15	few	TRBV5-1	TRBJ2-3	TGCGCCAGCAGCTCAACCACCGGTCGCACAGATACGCAGTATTTT	CASSSTTGRTDTQYF
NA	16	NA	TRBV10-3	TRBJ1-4	TGTGCCATCAGCGAGGACCGCGGGGGGGCGGTTCAAAAACTGTTTTTT	CAISEDRGGAVQKLFF
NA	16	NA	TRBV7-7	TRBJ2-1	TGTGCTAGCAGCTTAGAAGCAGGGGCATCCTACAATGAGCAGTTCTTC	CASSLEAGASYNEQFF
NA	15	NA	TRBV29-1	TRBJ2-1	TGCAGCGCCAAGTCGGTTAACAGAAATAGGAATGAGCAGTTCTTC	CSAKSVNRNRNEQFF
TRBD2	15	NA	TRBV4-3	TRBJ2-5	TGCGCCAGCAGCCAAGGACTAGCGGGAGAGGAGACCCAGTACTTC	CASSQGLAGEETQYF
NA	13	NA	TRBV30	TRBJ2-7	TGTGCCTGGAGACTCGGACAGTCCTACGAGCAGTACTTC	CAWRLGQSYEQYF
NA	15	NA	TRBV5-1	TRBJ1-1	TGCGCCAGCAGCCTGGGTCCGGGGGGTAACACTGAAGCTTTCTTT	CASSLGPGGNTEAFF
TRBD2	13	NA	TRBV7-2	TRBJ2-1	TGTGCCAGCCGGAGCGGGGGCGGAAATGAGCAGTTCTTC	CASRSGGGNEQFF
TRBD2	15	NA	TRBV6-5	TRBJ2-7	TGTGCCAGCACCGAGACTAGCGGGGGGGCCTACGAGCAGTACTTC	CASTETSGGAYEQYF
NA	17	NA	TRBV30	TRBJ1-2	TGTGCCTGGAGTGCCCCTTTGGTAGCCGCGGACATGTATGGCTACACCTTC	CAWSAPLVAADMYGYTF
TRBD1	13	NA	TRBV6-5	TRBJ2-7	TGTGCCAGCAGTAAGGACAGGACTTACGAGCAGTACTTC	CASSKDRTYEQYF
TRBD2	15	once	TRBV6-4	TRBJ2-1	TGTGCCAGCAGCCTACTAGCGGGGGGACCAATGGAGCAGTTCTTC	CASSLLAGGPMEQFF
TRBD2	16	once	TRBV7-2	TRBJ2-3	TGTGCCAGCAGCTTAAGGCGGGGGGGGACCACAGATACGCAGTATTTT	CASSLRRGGTTDTQYF
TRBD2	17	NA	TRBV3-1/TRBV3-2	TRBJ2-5	TGTGCCAGCAGCCCGGGGGGTTTTTTCTCGGATGGAGAGACCCAGTACTTC	CASSPGGFFSDGETQYF
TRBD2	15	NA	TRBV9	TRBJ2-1	TGTGCCAGCAGCGTTGAATCTAGCGGGGGGAATGAGCAGTTCTTC	CASSVESSGGNEQFF
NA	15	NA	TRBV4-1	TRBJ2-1	TGCGCCAGCAGCCGGGGTCGGGGGGCTGGCAATGAGCAGTTCTTC	CASSRGRGAGNEQFF
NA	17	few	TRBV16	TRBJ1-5	TGTGCCAGCAGCCAATTCGCGGGGAGCTATAGCAATCAGCCCCAGCATTTT	CASSQFAGSYSNQPQHF
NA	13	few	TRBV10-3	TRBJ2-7	TGTGCCACCAACAGGGAGAGCTCCTACGAGCAGTACTTC	CATNRESSYEQYF
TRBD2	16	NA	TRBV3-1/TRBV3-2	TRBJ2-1	TGTGCCAGCAGCCTTATCAAGACTAGCGGGGCCAATGAGCAGTTCTTC	CASSLIKTSGANEQFF
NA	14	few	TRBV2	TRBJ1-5	TGTGCCAGCAGTGACAGATATAGCAATCAGCCCCAGCATTTT	CASSDRYSNQPQHF
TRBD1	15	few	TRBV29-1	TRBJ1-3	TGCAGCGTTGAACCCCGGACAGGGGGGGAAAACACCATATATTTT	CSVEPRTGGENTIYF
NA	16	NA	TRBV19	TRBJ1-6	TGTGCCAGTAGCCCTGGGGGCAGCTCCTATAATTCACCCCTCCACTTT	CASSPGGSSYNSPLHF
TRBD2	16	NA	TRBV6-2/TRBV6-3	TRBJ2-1	TGTGCCAGCAGTTCAATTCTAGCGGGGGCCGGAGATGAGCAGTTCTTC	CASSSILAGAGDEQFF
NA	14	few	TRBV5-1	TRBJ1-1	TGCGCCAGCAGCTTTACTGAGGGTCTCACTGAAGCTTTCTTT	CASSFTEGLTEAFF
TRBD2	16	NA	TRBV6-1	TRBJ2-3	TGTGCCAGCAGTGAGGCACTAGCGGGGGGAACAGATACGCAGTATTTT	CASSEALAGGTDTQYF
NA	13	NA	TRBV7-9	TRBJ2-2	TGTGCCAGCAGCTTCGCGGCTACCGGGGAGCTGTTTTTT	CASSFAATGELFF
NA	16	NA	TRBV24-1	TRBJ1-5	TGTGCCACCAGTGATCGGAGACGGAGTGACAATCAGCCCCAGCATTTT	CATSDRRRSDNQPQHF
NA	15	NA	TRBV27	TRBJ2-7	TGTGCCAGCAGTTTATCGGTCAGGGGGGACTACGAGCAGTACTTC	CASSLSVRGDYEQYF
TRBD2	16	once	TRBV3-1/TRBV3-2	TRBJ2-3	TGTGCCAGCAGCCAAGTTGGGGCGGGGGGGCCGAATACGCAGTATTTT	CASSQVGAGGPNTQYF
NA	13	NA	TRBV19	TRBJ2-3	TGTGCCAGTAGTATAGGAGGGTCAGATACGCAGTATTTT	CASSIGGSDTQYF
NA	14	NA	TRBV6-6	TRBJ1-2	TGTGCCAGCAGTTACGAAAGCTTTGGCTATGGCTACACCTTC	CASSYESFGYGYTF
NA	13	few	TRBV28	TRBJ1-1	TGTGCCAGCCGTGGGACGGGAGGGCCTGAAGCTTTCTTT	CASRGTGGPEAFF
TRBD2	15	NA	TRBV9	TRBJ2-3	TGTGCCAGCAGCCCCGGGGGGACCAGGGCAGATACGCAGTATTTT	CASSPGGTRADTQYF
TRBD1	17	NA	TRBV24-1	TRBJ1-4	TGTGCCACCAGTGACGCGGGACAGATGGAATGGGGTGAAAAACTGTTTTTT	CATSDAGQMEWGEKLFF
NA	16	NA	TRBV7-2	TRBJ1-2	TGTGCCAGCAGCTTAAGGGGGTCAGCCTTTAACTATGGCTACACCTTC	CASSLRGSAFNYGYTF